The sequence of this T cell receptor beta chain was determined in a study of blood T cells in healthy people across ages. On this clonotype: What it binds is unknown.

The CDR3 runs 15 residues. V lost 1 base to trimming and J lost 7 bases; unmatched junction nucleotides: 8. Germline-derived CDR1 and CDR2 are SGHRS and YFSETQ. It was with a sample-barcoded 5' primer and a J-beta primer mix that a second PCR of roughly 7 to 12 cycles was run. TCRdb fed the 5' RACE reads into MiXCR, producing one record per CDR3 protein. The sample includes about 1.1 million distinct CDR3 sequences, roughly two fifths of them seen just once. Study results and caveats: Fewer expanded clones and more diversity marked long-lived versus aged donors.

Input material: blood. This sequence joins TRBV5-1 and TRBJ1-1; 9 positions match TRBD1. This clonotype was obtained from a man younger than 30 in good health. The DNA for the CDR3 is TGCGCCAGCAGCTTGAGAGGGGACAGGGCGCATGAAGCTTTCTTT. This codes for CASSLRGDRAHEAFF. Drawing the rest from reference TRBV5-1 and TRBJ1-1, the complete variable domain is KAGVTQTPRYLIKTRGQQVTLSCSPISGHRSVSWYQQTPGQGLQFLFEYFSETQRNKGNFPGRFSGRQFSNSRSEMNVSTLELGDSALYLCASSLRGDRAHEAFFGQGTRLTVV.